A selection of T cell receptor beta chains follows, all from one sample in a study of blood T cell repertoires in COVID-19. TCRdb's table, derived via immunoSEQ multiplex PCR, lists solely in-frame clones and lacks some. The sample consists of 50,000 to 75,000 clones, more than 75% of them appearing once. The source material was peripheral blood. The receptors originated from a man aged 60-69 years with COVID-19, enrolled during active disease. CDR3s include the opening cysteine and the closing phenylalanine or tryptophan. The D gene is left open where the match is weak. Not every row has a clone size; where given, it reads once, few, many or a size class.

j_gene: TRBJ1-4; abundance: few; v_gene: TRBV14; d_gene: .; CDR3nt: TGTGCCAGCAGCCAGGCTCAGGAACAGGGAAGGAAAAAACTGTTTTTT; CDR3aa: CASSQAQEQGRKKLFF
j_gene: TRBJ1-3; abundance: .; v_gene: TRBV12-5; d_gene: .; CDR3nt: TGTGCTAGTGGTTTGGCGGCGGAGGGTTTCTCTGGAAACACCATATATTTT; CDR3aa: CASGLAAEGFSGNTIYF
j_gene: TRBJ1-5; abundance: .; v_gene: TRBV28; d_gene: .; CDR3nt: TGTGCCAGCAGTTTGGGGGGACCCTTTTATCAGCCCCAGCATTTT; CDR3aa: CASSLGGPFYQPQHF
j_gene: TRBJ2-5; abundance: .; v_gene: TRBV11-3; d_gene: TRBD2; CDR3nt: TGTGCCAGCAGCCCGGGGACTAGCGGGCACCAAGAGACCCAGTACTTC; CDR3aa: CASSPGTSGHQETQYF
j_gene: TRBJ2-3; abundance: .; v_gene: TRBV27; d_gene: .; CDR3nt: TGTGCCAGCAGTTTATCGAGACATTCCGAAGATACGCAGTATTTT; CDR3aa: CASSLSRHSEDTQYF
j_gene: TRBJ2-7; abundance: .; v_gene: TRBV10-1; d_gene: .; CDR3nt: TGCGCCAGCAGTGCGCCCGGGAAAGGCGAGCAGTACTTC; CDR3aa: CASSAPGKGEQYF
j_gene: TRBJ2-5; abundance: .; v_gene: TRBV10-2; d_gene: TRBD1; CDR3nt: TGCGCCAGCAGGCCTGACAGGGGGGGGGAGACCCAGTACTTC; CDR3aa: CASRPDRGGETQYF
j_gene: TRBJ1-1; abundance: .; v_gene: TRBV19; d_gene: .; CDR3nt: TGTGCCAGTACCTATCCATCAAGGGGAGGCGCGAGGACTGAAGCTTTCTTT; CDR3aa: CASTYPSRGGARTEAFF
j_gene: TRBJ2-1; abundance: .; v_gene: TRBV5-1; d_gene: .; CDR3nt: TGCGCCAGCAGCTCAGGCCTACAGGGCCTACGTTACAATGAGCAGTTCTTC; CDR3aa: CASSSGLQGLRYNEQFF
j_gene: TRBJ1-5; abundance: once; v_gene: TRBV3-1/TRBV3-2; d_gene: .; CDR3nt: TGTGCCAGCAGCCAAGTGAGCCAACGCAATCAGCCCCAGCATTTT; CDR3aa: CASSQVSQRNQPQHF
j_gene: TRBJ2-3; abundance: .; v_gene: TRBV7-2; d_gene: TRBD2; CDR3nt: TGTGCCAGCAGCTTCCGAGCGGGGCCAGATACGCAGTATTTT; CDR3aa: CASSFRAGPDTQYF
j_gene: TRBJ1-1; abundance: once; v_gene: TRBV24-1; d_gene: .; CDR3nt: TGTGCCACCAGTGATTCTCAGGGCCGGGGGACTGAAGCTTTCTTT; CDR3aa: CATSDSQGRGTEAFF
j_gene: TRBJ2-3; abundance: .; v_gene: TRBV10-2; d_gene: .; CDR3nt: TGCGCCAGCAGTGAGTCGCTAGCGACAGATACGCAGTATTTT; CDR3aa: CASSESLATDTQYF
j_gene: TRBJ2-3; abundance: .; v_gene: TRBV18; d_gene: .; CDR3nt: TGTGCCAGCTCAATCGCGCGGACTAGCACAGATACGCAGTATTTT; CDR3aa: CASSIARTSTDTQYF
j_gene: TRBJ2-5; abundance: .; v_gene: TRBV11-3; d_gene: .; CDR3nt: TGTGCCAGCAGCTTAGATTATTGGGACTCCGAAGAGACCCAGTACTTC; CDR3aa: CASSLDYWDSEETQYF
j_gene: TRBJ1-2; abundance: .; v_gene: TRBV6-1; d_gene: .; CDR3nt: TGTGCCAGCAGTGAAGTCCCCTCCTTGACACCCTATGGCTACACCTTC; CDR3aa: CASSEVPSLTPYGYTF
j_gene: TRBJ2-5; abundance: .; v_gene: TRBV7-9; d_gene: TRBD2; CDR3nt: TGTGCCAGCAGCTCCTCGACTAGCGGGGGGGCCGGGGAGACCCAGTACTTC; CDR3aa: CASSSSTSGGAGETQYF
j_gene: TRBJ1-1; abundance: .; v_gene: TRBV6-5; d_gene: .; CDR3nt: TGTGCCAGCAGTCCCGAGGCCCTGAACACTGAAGCTTTCTTT; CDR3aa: CASSPEALNTEAFF
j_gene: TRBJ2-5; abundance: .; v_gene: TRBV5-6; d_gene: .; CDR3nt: TGTGCCAGCAGCTCTGAGTATGAGGGCGGGGAGACCCAGTACTTC; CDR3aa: CASSSEYEGGETQYF
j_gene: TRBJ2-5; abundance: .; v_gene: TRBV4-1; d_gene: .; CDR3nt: TGCGCCAGCAGCCTCGAGACGCGGGAAGAGACCCAGTACTTC; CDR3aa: CASSLETREETQYF
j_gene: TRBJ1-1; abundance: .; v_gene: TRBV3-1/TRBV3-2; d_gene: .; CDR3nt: TGTGCCAGCAGCCAAGCTGCAGGGGACGGGAACACTGAAGCTTTCTTT; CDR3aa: CASSQAAGDGNTEAFF
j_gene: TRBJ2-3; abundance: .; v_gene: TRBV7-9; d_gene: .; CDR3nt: TGTGCCAGCAGCTTGGAGGGCAGCACAGATACGCAGTATTTT; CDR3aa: CASSLEGSTDTQYF
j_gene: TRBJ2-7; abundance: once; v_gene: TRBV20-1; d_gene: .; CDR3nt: TGCAGTGTCCAGGACAGATACGAGCAGTACTTC; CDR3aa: CSVQDRYEQYF
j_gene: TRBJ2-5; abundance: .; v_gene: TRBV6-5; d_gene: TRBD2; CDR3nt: TGTGCCAGCAGTTACGGCGGGAGGGAGACCCAGTACTTC; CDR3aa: CASSYGGRETQYF
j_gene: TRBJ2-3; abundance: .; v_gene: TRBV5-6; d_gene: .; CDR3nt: TGTGCCAGCAGCTTGGTGAACGCGGAGAGCACAGATACGCAGTATTTT; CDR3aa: CASSLVNAESTDTQYF
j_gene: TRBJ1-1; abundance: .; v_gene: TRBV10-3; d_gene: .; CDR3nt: TGTGCCATCAGCGGACGGGAGGGCACTGAAGCTTTCTTT; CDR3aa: CAISGREGTEAFF
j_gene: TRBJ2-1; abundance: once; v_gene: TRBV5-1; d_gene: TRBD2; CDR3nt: TGCGCCAGCAGCTTGGTTAGCGGGGCTGAGCAGTTCTTC; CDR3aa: CASSLVSGAEQFF
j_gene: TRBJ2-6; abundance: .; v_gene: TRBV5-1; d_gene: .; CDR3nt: TGCGCCAGCAGCTCGAGTATAATCTCTGGGGCCAACGTCCTGACTTTC; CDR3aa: CASSSSIISGANVLTF
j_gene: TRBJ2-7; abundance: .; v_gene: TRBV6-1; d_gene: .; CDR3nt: TGTGCCAGCAGTGAAAGTGTGACTGAAGCCTACGAGCAGTACTTC; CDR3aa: CASSESVTEAYEQYF
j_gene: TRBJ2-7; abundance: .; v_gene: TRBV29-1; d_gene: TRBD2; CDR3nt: TGCAGCGTTTCGGGACTAGCGGGAGCCGAGCAGTACTTC; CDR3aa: CSVSGLAGAEQYF
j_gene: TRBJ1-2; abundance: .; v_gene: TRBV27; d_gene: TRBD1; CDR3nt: TGTGCCAGCAGTATCACCGGGACAGCAAACTATGGCTACACCTTC; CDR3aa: CASSITGTANYGYTF
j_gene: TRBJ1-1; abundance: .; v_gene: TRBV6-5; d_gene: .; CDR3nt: TGTACTGCCCTGGGCAGATACATGAACACTGAAGCTTTCTTT; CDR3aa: CTALGRYMNTEAFF
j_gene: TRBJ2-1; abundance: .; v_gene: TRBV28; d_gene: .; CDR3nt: TGTGCCAGCAGTTTAGGGGCTTGGGTCTACAATGAGCAGTTCTTC; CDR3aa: CASSLGAWVYNEQFF
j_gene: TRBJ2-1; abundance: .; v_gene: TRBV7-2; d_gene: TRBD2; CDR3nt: TGTGCCAGCAGCTACCTAGCGGGGGGGTCGTCCTACAATGAGCAGTTCTTC; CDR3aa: CASSYLAGGSSYNEQFF
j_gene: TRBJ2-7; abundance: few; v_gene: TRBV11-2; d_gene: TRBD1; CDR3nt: TGTGCCAGCAGCGTTGGACAGGGTAGTTTCTACGAGCAGTACTTC; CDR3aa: CASSVGQGSFYEQYF
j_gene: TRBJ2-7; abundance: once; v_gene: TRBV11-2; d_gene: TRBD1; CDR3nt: TGTGCCAGCAGCCCGACAGGGGGGCCCTACGAGCAGTACTTC; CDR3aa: CASSPTGGPYEQYF
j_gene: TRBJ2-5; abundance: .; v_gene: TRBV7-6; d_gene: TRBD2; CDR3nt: TGTGCCAGCAGCTTACCCGGCGGGGGGGGAGAGACCCAGTACTTC; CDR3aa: CASSLPGGGGETQYF
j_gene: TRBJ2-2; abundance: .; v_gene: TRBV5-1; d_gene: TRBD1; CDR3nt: TGCGCCAGCAGCTTAAGAACAGGGGAAGCCGGGGAGCTGTTTTTT; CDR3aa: CASSLRTGEAGELFF
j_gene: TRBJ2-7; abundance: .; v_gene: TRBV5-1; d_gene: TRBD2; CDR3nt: TGCGCCAGCAGCTTGGCGGGGGGGCGGGCGTACGAGCAGTACTTC; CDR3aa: CASSLAGGRAYEQYF
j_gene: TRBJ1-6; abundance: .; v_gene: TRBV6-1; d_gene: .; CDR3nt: TGTGCCAGCAGTGAAGCGCTTGGGGGGATGGGTTCACCCCTCCACTTT; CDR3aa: CASSEALGGMGSPLHF
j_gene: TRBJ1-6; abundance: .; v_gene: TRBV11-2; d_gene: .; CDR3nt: TGTGCCAGCAGCCCCCCGGGAGCTCTCCTTGAGAATTCACCCCTCCACTTT; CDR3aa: CASSPPGALLENSPLHF
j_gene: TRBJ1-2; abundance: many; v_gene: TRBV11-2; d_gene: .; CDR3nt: TGTGCCAGCAGCCCGTACGGTGTCTATGGCTACACCTTC; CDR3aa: CASSPYGVYGYTF
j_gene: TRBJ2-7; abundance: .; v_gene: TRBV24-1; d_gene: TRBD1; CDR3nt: TGTGCCACCAGTGTTACAGGGGCCCACGAGCAGTACTTC; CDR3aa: CATSVTGAHEQYF
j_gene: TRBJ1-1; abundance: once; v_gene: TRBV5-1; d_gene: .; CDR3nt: TGCGCCAGCAGCTTGGTCGGGGGTGGAAACACTGAAGCTTTCTTT; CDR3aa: CASSLVGGGNTEAFF
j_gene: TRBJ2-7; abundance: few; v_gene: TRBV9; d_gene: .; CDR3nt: TGTGCCAGCAGCGTTGGGGGGTCCTACGAGCAGTACTTC; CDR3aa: CASSVGGSYEQYF
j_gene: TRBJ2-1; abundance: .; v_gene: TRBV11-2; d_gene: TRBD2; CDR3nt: TGTGCCAGCAGCTCAACTAGCGGGGGGGATTCTGAGCAGTTCTTC; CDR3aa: CASSSTSGGDSEQFF
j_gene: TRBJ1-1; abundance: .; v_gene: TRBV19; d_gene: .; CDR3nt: TGTGCCAGTGCCTTCCGGGGTGTGGGAGCTTTCTTT; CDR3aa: CASAFRGVGAFF
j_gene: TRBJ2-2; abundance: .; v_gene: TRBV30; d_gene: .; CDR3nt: TGTGCCTGGAGTGTTCAGCGCCCGGTCGGGGAGCTGTTTTTT; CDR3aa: CAWSVQRPVGELFF
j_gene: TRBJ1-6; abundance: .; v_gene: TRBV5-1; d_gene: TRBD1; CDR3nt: TGCGCCAGCAGCGCGGGACAGGGTGGAAATAATTCACCCCTCCACTTT; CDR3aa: CASSAGQGGNNSPLHF
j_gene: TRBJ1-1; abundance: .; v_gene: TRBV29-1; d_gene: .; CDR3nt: TGCAGCGTTGTTAAGGGAGAAACTGAAGCTTTCTTT; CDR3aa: CSVVKGETEAFF